The 23 T cell receptor beta chains below all came from one sample that was sequenced in a study of graft-versus-host responses after intestinal transplantation. The antigens these receptors bind are not known. Profiling relied on immunoSEQ multiplex PCR, and the TCRdb table lists in-frame clones only, not all of them. The table records around 90,000 clones, less than 95% of them present only once. This sample comprised unstimulated CD8+ T cells sorted from spleen or lymph node cells, obtained before transplant. All receptors derive from a human donor who was the organ donor for an intestinal transplant.

The genes are TRBV5-1 and TRBJ2-7, with a possible D match to TRBD2 (5 bases). The CDR3 has 14 residues. V lost 0 bases to trimming and J lost 3 bases, with 10 bases between them. CDR1 is SGHRS and CDR2 is YFSETQ in the germline V gene. The CDR3: CASSLVERNYEQYF. In DNA form, the CDR3 reads TGCGCCAGCAGCTTGGTGGAGCGGAACTACGAGCAGTACTTC.

In DNA, the CDR3 is TGCAGCGTTGAACCGACAGGGATCCACGAGCAGTACTTC. Protein sequence: CSVEPTGIHEQYF. This chain links TRBV29-1 with TRBJ2-7; TRBD1 matches at 7 bases. CDR1 and CDR2 (germline): SQVTM, ANQGSEA. The trim removed 2 bases at V and 5 bases at J, leaving 6 bases unmatched. The CDR3 covers 13 residues.

This chain connects TRBV7-9 to TRBJ2-5, with a weak D call TRBD1 (5 bases). CDR3 length: 16 residues. The germline V gene has CDR1 SEHNR and CDR2 FQNEAQ (reference sequence). Trimming shortened V by 3 bases and J by 5 bases, and 19 bases separated the two germline ends. CDR3 residues: CASSFSSEGVSETQYF. The CDR3 DNA sequence: TGTGCCAGCAGCTTTTCCTCGGAAGGGGTATCGGAGACCCAGTACTTC.

V and J are TRBV9 and TRBJ1-1; D gene uncertain. CDR3 length equals 15 residues. CDR1 is SGDLS, CDR2 YYNGEE, per germline. Deletions cut 0 bases from V and 0 bases from J, with 9 bases between. This CDR3 is CASSVEPDMNTEAFF. The CDR3 bases are TGTGCCAGCAGCGTAGAGCCAGACATGAACACTGAAGCTTTCTTT. Together with reference TRBV9 and TRBJ1-1, the CDR3 gives the full variable domain: DSGVTQTPKHLITATGQRVTLRCSPRSGDLSVYWYQQSLDQGLQFLIQYYNGEERAKGNILERFSAQQFPDLHSELNLSSLELGDSALYFCASSVEPDMNTEAFFGQGTRLTVV.

This clone was recorded only once. The chain is built from TRBV11-3 and TRBJ2-7, with 7 bases identical to TRBD1. The trim removed 5 bases at V and 0 bases at J, leaving 7 bases unmatched. The V gene's germline CDR1 is SGHNT and CDR2 YENEEA. This CDR3 contains 15 residues. For the CDR3, the DNA is TGTGCCAGCAGCCAGGGACAGCGGAGCTCCTACGAGCAGTACTTC. Its translation is CASSQGQRSSYEQYF.

This clone was recorded a few times. The DNA of the CDR3 is TGTGCCTGCACAGGGTCCACTGAAGCTTTCTTT. Protein product: CACTGSTEAFF. The chain combines TRBV2 with TRBJ1-1; tentatively, D is TRBD1 (6 bases). Trimming shortened V by 11 bases and J by 4 bases, and 11 bases separated the two germline ends. CDR1 is SNHLY and CDR2 is FYNNEI in the germline V gene. The CDR3 sequence is 11 residues long.

V and J are TRBV4-2 and TRBJ1-1; maybe TRBD1 (5 bases). Per the germline V gene, CDR1 is LGHNA and CDR2 is YNFKEQ. The CDR3 covers 14 residues. V was pared by 3 bases and J by 5 bases, with 13 bases between. The CDR3 here is CASSQGGWGTEAFF. The CDR3, as DNA: TGTGCCAGCAGCCAGGGGGGGTGGGGAACTGAAGCTTTCTTT.

V is TRBV7-6 and J is TRBJ1-5, with a tentative D call TRBD1 (5 bases). The CDR3 covers 14 residues. Trimming took 1 base from V and 2 from J, leaving 6 bases between them. Germline V gene sequence: CDR1 SGHVS, CDR2 FNYEAQ. CDR3 residues: CASSLETGNQPQHF. DNA of the CDR3: TGTGCCAGCAGCTTAGAGACAGGCAATCAGCCCCAGCATTTT.

The V and J genes are TRBV7-9 and TRBJ1-1; D gene unclear. Germline V gene lookup returns CDR1 SEHNR and CDR2 FQNEAQ (reference sequence). V was shortened by 2 bases and J by 8 bases, with 3 bases between the two germline ends. This CDR3 comprises 10 residues. For the CDR3, the DNA is TGTGCCAGCAGCTTATCGGAAGCTTTCTTT. It is translated as CASSLSEAFF.

The chain recombines TRBV19 with TRBJ2-1; no clear D. Trimming shortened V by 3 bases and J by 6 bases, and 9 bases separated the two germline ends. Germline V gene sequence: CDR1 LNHDA, CDR2 SQIVND (reference sequence). CDR3 length: 13 amino acids. In DNA, the CDR3 is TGTGCCAGTAGTATCGACTCCGTCAATGAGCAGTTCTTC. Translation: CASSIDSVNEQFF.

The V and J genes are TRBV6-1 and TRBJ2-7, with D perhaps matching TRBD2 (6 bases). The V end was cut by 3 bases, the J end by 2 bases, with 14 bases between. Germline V gene sequence: CDR1 MNHNS, CDR2 SASEGT. This CDR3 comprises 15 residues. CDR3 nucleotides: TGTGCCAGCAGTGATGGGGGGAAATTCCCCTACGAGCAGTACTTC. Translated, it gives CASSDGGKFPYEQYF.

The J gene is TRBJ2-1, the V gene TRBV6-5; 8 bases line up with TRBD1. The CDR3 totals 16 residues. Trimming cost V 2 bases and J 7 bases; bases outside gene matches: 10. Germline lookup yields CDR1 MNHEY and CDR2 SVGAGI. The CDR3 DNA follows: TGTGCCAGCAGTTACGCAAGGACAGGGTCTAGGAATGAGCAGTTCTTC. Residues: CASSYARTGSRNEQFF.

The V and J genes are TRBV30 and TRBJ2-1, with D possibly being TRBD1 (5 bases). The germline V gene encodes CDR1 GTSNPN and CDR2 SVGIG (reference sequence). V was shortened by 2 bases and J by 0 bases, with 20 bases between the two germline ends. The CDR3 is 18 residues long. The CDR3 region is CAWSSAPGRGTSYNEQFF. The CDR3 nucleotides are TGTGCCTGGAGTTCCGCCCCGGGTAGGGGCACCTCCTACAATGAGCAGTTCTTC.

The chain uses TRBV10-2 and TRBJ1-2; D is perhaps TRBD1 (5 bases). Trimming stripped 0 bases from V and 1 base from J, with 9 bases between. Germline CDR1 reads WSHSY; CDR2 reads SAAADI. The CDR3 sequence is 15 residues long. The CDR3 DNA sequence: TGCGCCAGCAGTGAGTCATGGGACTTTAACTATGGCTACACCTTC. It translates to CASSESWDFNYGYTF.

The genes are TRBV28 and TRBJ2-4, with 9 bases aligning to TRBD2. Per the germline V gene, CDR1 is MDHEN and CDR2 is SYDVKM. This CDR3 region has 16 residues. Trimming took 7 bases from V and 9 from J; bases not matched to a gene: 16. The CDR3, as DNA: TGTGCCAGCACCTCTGGACTAGCGCCTCCAAGGGGCATTCAGTACTTC. Its translation is CASTSGLAPPRGIQYF. Together with reference TRBV28 and TRBJ2-4, the CDR3 gives the full variable domain: DVKVTQSSRYLVKRTGEKVFLECVQDMDHENMFWYRQDPGLGLRLIYFSYDVKMKEKGDIPEGYSVSREKKERFSLILESASTNQTSMYLCASTSGLAPPRGIQYFGAGTRLSVL.

J is TRBJ1-5 and V is TRBV15; no firm D call. Trimming left V 5 bases short and J 0 bases short, with 8 bases between. The V gene's germline CDR1 is LNHNV and CDR2 YYDKDF (reference sequence). The CDR3 consists of 14 residues. The CDR3 loop is CATSPSYSNQPQHF. For the CDR3, the DNA is TGTGCCACCAGCCCCAGTTATAGCAATCAGCCCCAGCATTTT.

This sequence joins TRBV4-2 and TRBJ1-5; D is perhaps TRBD1 (5 bases). V was shortened by 0 bases and J by 4 bases, with 16 bases between the two germline ends. The CDR3 covers 17 residues. Germline CDR1 LGHNA, CDR2 YNFKEQ. This chain's CDR3 is CASSQDWRGRINQPQHF. CDR3 nucleotide sequence: TGTGCCAGCAGCCAAGATTGGAGGGGCAGGATTAATCAGCCCCAGCATTTT.

The V gene is TRBV9, the J gene TRBJ2-7, with 7 bases that match TRBD2. Germline trimming cut 4 bases from V and 2 bases from J; bases unmatched to any gene: 9. Germline V gene data show CDR1 as SGDLS and CDR2 as YYNGEE. The CDR3 is made up of 15 amino acids. Here the CDR3 DNA reads TGTGCCAGCAGCCCCCCACTAGCGACTACCTACGAGCAGTACTTC. Translating gives CASSPPLATTYEQYF. The complete variable domain, with remaining parts taken from reference TRBV9 and TRBJ2-7, reads DSGVTQTPKHLITATGQRVTLRCSPRSGDLSVYWYQQSLDQGLQFLIQYYNGEERAKGNILERFSAQQFPDLHSELNLSSLELGDSALYFCASSPPLATTYEQYFGPGTRLTVT.

The chain has TRBV18 and TRBJ2-7, with 7 positions matching TRBD1. CDR1 KGHSH and CDR2 LQKENI come from the germline V gene. The CDR3 sequence is 13 residues long. J lost 6 bases, V lost 3 bases, and 5 bases had no gene match. CDR3 region: CASSPGQLVEQYF. CDR3 DNA sequence: TGTGCCAGCTCACCGGGACAGTTAGTCGAGCAGTACTTC.

The rearrangement links TRBV6-5 to TRBJ2-1, with 7 nucleotides matching TRBD1. V was pared by 6 bases and J by 15 bases, with 14 bases of the junction left unmatched. The CDR3 sequence is 13 residues long. The germline V gene encodes CDR1 MNHEY and CDR2 SVGAGI. CDR3 in amino acids: CASRATGDIRLFF. The CDR3 DNA reads TGTGCCAGCAGGGCAACAGGGGATATACGGTTGTTCTTC.

The chain uses TRBV7-9 and TRBJ1-3; weak D call: TRBD1 (5 bases). Germline V gene lookup returns CDR1 SEHNR and CDR2 FQNEAQ (reference sequence). The CDR3 consists of 16 residues. The germline V and J ends were trimmed by 4 bases and 4 bases, with 17 bases remaining between them. CDR3 sequence: CASSSWRGFWGNTIYF. The CDR3 region has the DNA TGTGCCAGCAGCTCATGGCGGGGCTTTTGGGGAAACACCATATATTTT.

This chain uses TRBV10-2 with TRBJ1-5; D uncertain. The CDR3 runs to 13 residues. The V gene's germline CDR1 is WSHSY and CDR2 SAAADI. Trimming took 2 bases from V and 7 from J, leaving 9 bases between them. For the CDR3, the DNA is TGCGCCAGCAGTGAGGCAGAAAAACAGCCCCAGCATTTT. This gives the protein CASSEAEKQPQHF.

The rearrangement joins TRBV4-1 to TRBJ2-7, with TRBD2 matching over 15 bases. In germline, CDR1 is MGHRA, CDR2 YSYEKL. V lost 0 bases to trimming and J lost 4 bases; unmatched junction nucleotides: 1. The CDR3 contains 16 residues. The DNA of the CDR3 is TGCGCCAGCAGCCAAGATGGACTAGCGGGAGGGTACGAGCAGTACTTC. It translates to CASSQDGLAGGYEQYF.